Listed below are T cell receptor beta chains from one sample, sequenced in a study of OX40 agonist ivuxolimab in advanced cancers. Sequencing used immunoSEQ multiplex PCR; TCRdb keeps in-frame clones, though not all of them. The table has more than 65,000 clones, about 85% seen once. The sample was CD4+ or CD8+ T cells sorted from blood, taken in a trial of the OX40 agonist ivuxolimab. These receptors originate from an adult with an advanced solid tumor such as melanoma, head and neck, liver or kidney cancer. Both conserved end residues are part of each CDR3. The D gene is left open where the match is weak. A row's size may be missing; if present it is once, few, many or a size class.

D gene: .; J gene: TRBJ1-6; clone size: .; V gene: TRBV2; CDR3 protein: CASSPRGNSPLHF; CDR3 DNA: TGTGCCAGCAGCCCCCGTGGTAATTCACCCCTCCACTTT
D gene: TRBD2; J gene: TRBJ2-7; clone size: few; V gene: TRBV4-2; CDR3 protein: CASSLTSGGTYEQYF; CDR3 DNA: TGTGCCAGCAGCCTAACTAGCGGGGGAACCTACGAGCAGTACTTC
D gene: .; J gene: TRBJ1-6; clone size: .; V gene: TRBV10-3; CDR3 protein: CAISEGGLNNSPLHF; CDR3 DNA: TGTGCCATCAGTGAGGGGGGCCTGAATAATTCACCCCTCCACTTT
D gene: .; J gene: TRBJ1-2; clone size: .; V gene: TRBV29-1; CDR3 protein: CSVEDYRGEANYGYTF; CDR3 DNA: TGCAGCGTTGAAGACTATAGAGGGGAAGCTAACTATGGCTACACCTTC
D gene: .; J gene: TRBJ2-1; clone size: .; V gene: TRBV15; CDR3 protein: CATSSDHLVNNEQFF; CDR3 DNA: TGTGCCACCAGCAGTGATCATCTAGTAAACAATGAGCAGTTCTTC
D gene: TRBD2; J gene: TRBJ2-5; clone size: .; V gene: TRBV5-8; CDR3 protein: CASMDLAGGIETQYF; CDR3 DNA: TGTGCCAGCATGGACCTAGCGGGAGGGATAGAGACCCAGTACTTC
D gene: .; J gene: TRBJ2-1; clone size: .; V gene: TRBV19; CDR3 protein: CASSIQTGLQFF; CDR3 DNA: TGTGCCAGTAGTATACAGACTGGTCTTCAGTTCTTC
D gene: TRBD1; J gene: TRBJ2-7; clone size: few; V gene: TRBV6-6; CDR3 protein: CASSSGQGSYEQYF; CDR3 DNA: TGTGCCAGCAGTTCGGGACAGGGATCCTACGAGCAGTACTTC
D gene: .; J gene: TRBJ1-5; clone size: .; V gene: TRBV19; CDR3 protein: CASSPSGNQPQHF; CDR3 DNA: TGTGCCAGTAGTCCATCCGGCAATCAGCCCCAGCATTTT
D gene: TRBD1; J gene: TRBJ2-2; clone size: .; V gene: TRBV11-3; CDR3 protein: CASSLRTGGNTGELFF; CDR3 DNA: TGTGCCAGCAGCTTAAGGACAGGGGGGAACACCGGGGAGCTGTTTTTT
D gene: TRBD1; J gene: TRBJ1-2; clone size: .; V gene: TRBV28; CDR3 protein: CASSSPRTGVNYGYTF; CDR3 DNA: TGTGCCAGCAGCAGTCCCAGGACAGGAGTAAACTATGGCTACACCTTC
D gene: .; J gene: TRBJ1-5; clone size: once; V gene: TRBV10-3; CDR3 protein: CAISARDNQPQHF; CDR3 DNA: TGTGCCATCAGTGCCAGGGATAATCAGCCCCAGCATTTT
D gene: .; J gene: TRBJ2-2; clone size: .; V gene: TRBV6-4; CDR3 protein: CASSVDGETTGELFF; CDR3 DNA: TGTGCCAGCAGTGTGGACGGAGAGACCACCGGGGAGCTGTTTTTT
D gene: .; J gene: TRBJ1-2; clone size: few; V gene: TRBV25-1; CDR3 protein: CASSEPRLAYGYTF; CDR3 DNA: TGTGCCAGCAGTGAACCCCGTTTAGCATATGGCTACACCTTC
D gene: .; J gene: TRBJ2-5; clone size: .; V gene: TRBV11-2; CDR3 protein: CASSLDQQVQETQYF; CDR3 DNA: TGTGCCAGCAGCTTAGATCAGCAGGTCCAAGAGACCCAGTACTTC
D gene: TRBD2; J gene: TRBJ2-5; clone size: .; V gene: TRBV5-1; CDR3 protein: CASSLKLAGGETQYF; CDR3 DNA: TGCGCCAGCAGCTTGAAACTAGCGGGGGGGGAGACCCAGTACTTC
D gene: .; J gene: TRBJ2-3; clone size: .; V gene: TRBV4-2; CDR3 protein: CATRAGKTDTQYF; CDR3 DNA: TGTGCCACCAGGGCAGGGAAAACAGATACGCAGTATTTT
D gene: TRBD1; J gene: TRBJ2-1; clone size: .; V gene: TRBV28; CDR3 protein: CASSPRQGEQFF; CDR3 DNA: TGTGCCAGCAGTCCACGACAGGGTGAGCAGTTCTTC
D gene: .; J gene: TRBJ2-1; clone size: few; V gene: TRBV7-8; CDR3 protein: CASSPDRLSYNEQFF; CDR3 DNA: TGTGCCAGCAGCCCCGACAGACTCTCCTACAATGAGCAGTTCTTC
D gene: TRBD2; J gene: TRBJ2-3; clone size: .; V gene: TRBV10-3; CDR3 protein: CAISEGASGSRSDTQYF; CDR3 DNA: TGTGCCATCTCTGAAGGGGCTAGCGGGAGCAGATCAGATACGCAGTATTTT
D gene: TRBD2; J gene: TRBJ2-3; clone size: .; V gene: TRBV6-1; CDR3 protein: CASTSGGVTDTQYF; CDR3 DNA: TGTGCCAGCACCTCGGGAGGGGTCACAGATACGCAGTATTTT
D gene: .; J gene: TRBJ2-4; clone size: .; V gene: TRBV9; CDR3 protein: CASSDEGGRWNIQYF; CDR3 DNA: TGTGCCAGCAGCGACGAAGGGGGGCGGTGGAACATTCAGTACTTC
D gene: .; J gene: TRBJ2-7; clone size: once; V gene: TRBV7-2; CDR3 protein: CASSLDSGQSYEQYF; CDR3 DNA: TGTGCCAGCAGCTTAGATTCAGGGCAATCGTACGAGCAGTACTTC
D gene: .; J gene: TRBJ1-2; clone size: once; V gene: TRBV6-1; CDR3 protein: CASSDYSTDYGYTF; CDR3 DNA: TGTGCCAGCAGTGATTATTCGACGGACTATGGCTACACCTTC
D gene: TRBD2; J gene: TRBJ2-5; clone size: once; V gene: TRBV5-4; CDR3 protein: CASSIPQLAGGRTRETQYF; CDR3 DNA: TGTGCCAGCAGTATCCCCCAACTAGCGGGGGGGCGAACGCGAGAGACCCAGTACTTC
D gene: .; J gene: TRBJ2-7; clone size: .; V gene: TRBV19; CDR3 protein: CASSSSGTGGSYEQYF; CDR3 DNA: TGTGCCAGTAGTAGCTCGGGGACCGGGGGCTCCTACGAGCAGTACTTC
D gene: .; J gene: TRBJ1-5; clone size: .; V gene: TRBV1; CDR3 protein: CTSNFPGQHSNQPQHF; CDR3 DNA: TGCACCAGCAACTTCCCGGGACAACATAGCAATCAGCCCCAGCATTTT
D gene: .; J gene: TRBJ2-2; clone size: once; V gene: TRBV21-1; CDR3 protein: CASSKGLTGNTGELFF; CDR3 DNA: TGTGCCAGCAGCAAAGGGCTGACAGGGAACACCGGGGAGCTGTTTTTT
D gene: .; J gene: TRBJ2-5; clone size: .; V gene: TRBV7-2; CDR3 protein: CASSFNGDQETQYF; CDR3 DNA: TGTGCCAGCAGCTTTAACGGGGACCAAGAGACCCAGTACTTC
D gene: .; J gene: TRBJ2-5; clone size: .; V gene: TRBV2; CDR3 protein: CASSESGTYLGTQYF; CDR3 DNA: TGTGCCAGCAGTGAATCCGGGACTTACCTCGGGACCCAGTACTTC
D gene: TRBD1; J gene: TRBJ1-2; clone size: .; V gene: TRBV18; CDR3 protein: CASSQPPGQGLYYGYTF; CDR3 DNA: TGTGCCAGCTCACAGCCCCCGGGACAGGGTTTGTACTATGGCTACACCTTC
D gene: .; J gene: TRBJ1-1; clone size: .; V gene: TRBV11-3; CDR3 protein: CASSFMAKAFF; CDR3 DNA: TGTGCCAGCAGCTTTATGGCCAAAGCTTTCTTT
D gene: .; J gene: TRBJ1-5; clone size: .; V gene: TRBV6-6; CDR3 protein: CASSYGATNQPQHF; CDR3 DNA: TGTGCCAGCAGTTACGGTGCTACCAATCAGCCCCAGCATTTT
D gene: .; J gene: TRBJ1-1; clone size: .; V gene: TRBV5-6; CDR3 protein: CASRSDVSGLNTEAFF; CDR3 DNA: TGTGCCAGCAGATCCGACGTGTCAGGATTGAACACTGAAGCTTTCTTT
D gene: .; J gene: TRBJ2-5; clone size: .; V gene: TRBV5-6; CDR3 protein: CASSSWGVIITGETQYF; CDR3 DNA: TGTGCCAGCAGCTCTTGGGGGGTGATTATCACGGGAGAGACCCAGTACTTC
D gene: .; J gene: TRBJ1-2; clone size: .; V gene: TRBV6-6; CDR3 protein: CASSYRGNGYTF; CDR3 DNA: TGTGCCAGCAGTTATAGAGGGAATGGCTACACCTTC
D gene: .; J gene: TRBJ2-5; clone size: .; V gene: TRBV9; CDR3 protein: CASSPPGAGKGETQYF; CDR3 DNA: TGTGCCAGCTCCCCCCCAGGGGCAGGGAAAGGCGAGACCCAGTACTTC
D gene: .; J gene: TRBJ2-5; clone size: .; V gene: TRBV15; CDR3 protein: CATSPMYQETQYF; CDR3 DNA: TGTGCCACCAGCCCCATGTACCAAGAGACCCAGTACTTC
D gene: .; J gene: TRBJ2-2; clone size: .; V gene: TRBV4-1; CDR3 protein: CASSQPRGNTGELFF; CDR3 DNA: TGCGCCAGCAGCCAGCCCAGGGGGAACACCGGGGAGCTGTTTTTT
D gene: .; J gene: TRBJ2-7; clone size: .; V gene: TRBV7-2; CDR3 protein: CASSWGTANYEQYF; CDR3 DNA: TGTGCCAGCAGCTGGGGCACTGCCAACTACGAGCAGTACTTC
D gene: .; J gene: TRBJ2-7; clone size: few; V gene: TRBV2; CDR3 protein: CASRLDGYEQYF; CDR3 DNA: TGTGCCAGCCGATTGGACGGCTACGAGCAGTACTTC
D gene: TRBD2; J gene: TRBJ2-1; clone size: .; V gene: TRBV9; CDR3 protein: CASSAGLAGGGRNEQFF; CDR3 DNA: TGTGCCAGCAGCGCGGGACTAGCGGGAGGTGGGAGGAATGAGCAGTTCTTC
D gene: .; J gene: TRBJ2-2; clone size: .; V gene: TRBV19; CDR3 protein: CASSMAWGWTGELFF; CDR3 DNA: TGTGCCAGTAGTATGGCTTGGGGTTGGACCGGGGAGCTGTTTTTT
D gene: TRBD2; J gene: TRBJ2-5; clone size: once; V gene: TRBV6-6; CDR3 protein: CASIASGSETQYF; CDR3 DNA: TGTGCCAGCATCGCTAGCGGGAGTGAGACCCAGTACTTC
D gene: .; J gene: TRBJ1-4; clone size: .; V gene: TRBV7-9; CDR3 protein: CASSLGQANEKLFF; CDR3 DNA: TGTGCCAGCAGCTTAGGGCAGGCTAATGAAAAACTGTTTTTT
D gene: TRBD1; J gene: TRBJ2-7; clone size: .; V gene: TRBV14; CDR3 protein: CASSQGTGSDEQYF; CDR3 DNA: TGTGCCAGCAGCCAAGGGACAGGGAGTGACGAGCAGTACTTC
D gene: TRBD1; J gene: TRBJ2-2; clone size: few; V gene: TRBV18; CDR3 protein: CASSPRPTGLGTGELFF; CDR3 DNA: TGTGCCAGCTCACCACGCCCGACAGGGTTGGGCACCGGGGAGCTGTTTTTT
D gene: .; J gene: TRBJ2-3; clone size: few; V gene: TRBV4-1; CDR3 protein: CASSQFPVADTQYF; CDR3 DNA: TGCGCCAGCAGCCAATTTCCGGTCGCAGATACGCAGTATTTT